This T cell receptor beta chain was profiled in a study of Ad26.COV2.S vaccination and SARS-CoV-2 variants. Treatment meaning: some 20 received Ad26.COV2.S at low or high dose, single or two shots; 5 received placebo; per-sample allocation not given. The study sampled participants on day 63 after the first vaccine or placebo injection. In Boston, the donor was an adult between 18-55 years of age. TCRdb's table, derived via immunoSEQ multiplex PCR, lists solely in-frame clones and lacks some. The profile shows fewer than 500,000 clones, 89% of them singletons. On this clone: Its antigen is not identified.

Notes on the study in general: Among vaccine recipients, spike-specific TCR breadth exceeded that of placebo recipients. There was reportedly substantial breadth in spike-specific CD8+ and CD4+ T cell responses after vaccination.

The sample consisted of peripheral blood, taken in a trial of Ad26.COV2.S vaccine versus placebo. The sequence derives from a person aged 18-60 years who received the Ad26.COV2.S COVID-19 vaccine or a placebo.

This CDR3 is CASSSQPQTYGYTF. CDR3 in DNA: TGTGCCAGCAGCTCCCAGCCTCAGACCTATGGCTACACCTTC. The rearrangement links TRBV7-2 to TRBJ1-2; no reliable D call. This CDR3 comprises 14 residues. V shed 4 bases and J shed 4 bases, with 13 bases lying between them. The germline V gene encodes CDR1 SGHTA and CDR2 FQGNSA.